These T cell receptor beta chains were read from a single sample in a study of shared clonotypes between healthy human individuals. Using immunoSEQ multiplex PCR, the repertoire was profiled, and TCRdb retains in-frame clones only, with some absent. The sample has approximately 82,000 clones; roughly two thirds are singletons. The material sequenced was memory CD8+ T cells sorted from blood. The origin of the receptors is a man aged 25-45 years in good health. CDR3s include the opening cysteine and the closing phenylalanine or tryptophan. A D gene is named only where the DNA matches it firmly. The size of a clone is reported for some rows only, either as once, few or many, or as a class for expanded clones.

v_call	clone_size	d_call	j_call	cdr3_aa	cdr3_nt
TRBV29-1	.	TRBD2	TRBJ2-1	CSAGTSGYNEQFF	TGCAGCGCGGGGACTAGCGGATACAATGAGCAGTTCTTC
TRBV28	.	TRBD1	TRBJ2-5	CASSEDRGGLETQYF	TGTGCCAGCAGCGAGGACAGGGGAGGCTTAGAGACCCAGTACTTC
TRBV5-1	.	TRBD1	TRBJ1-1	CASSFEQGARTEAFF	TGCGCCAGCAGCTTCGAACAGGGGGCGCGTACTGAAGCTTTCTTT
TRBV7-9	.	TRBD2	TRBJ2-3	CASSPLGASGLTDTQYF	TGTGCCAGCAGCCCCCTTGGGGCTAGCGGACTCACAGATACGCAGTATTTT
TRBV27	.	.	TRBJ2-1	CASSTPYNEQFF	TGTGCCAGCAGTACCCCATACAATGAGCAGTTCTTC
TRBV28	.	TRBD2	TRBJ2-3	CASSLLAGGLDTQYF	TGTGCCAGCAGTCTCCTAGCGGGAGGTCTGGATACGCAGTATTTT
TRBV5-1	many	.	TRBJ2-3	CASSSISQGTDTQYF	TGCGCCAGCAGTTCGATATCCCAGGGCACAGATACGCAGTATTTT
TRBV7-9	once	TRBD1	TRBJ2-3	CASIRTGSTDTQYF	TGTGCCAGCATCAGGACAGGAAGCACAGATACGCAGTATTTT
TRBV25-1	.	.	TRBJ1-1	CASSADNRGDTEAFF	TGTGCCAGCAGTGCGGACAATCGAGGGGACACTGAAGCTTTCTTT
TRBV7-9	.	.	TRBJ2-5	CASSSGGLEWQTQYF	TGTGCCAGCAGCTCCGGAGGGCTAGAGTGGCAGACCCAGTACTTC
TRBV5-1	.	TRBD2	TRBJ2-3	CASSPGGAGDTQYF	TGCGCCAGCAGCCCCGGGGGGGCCGGGGATACGCAGTATTTT